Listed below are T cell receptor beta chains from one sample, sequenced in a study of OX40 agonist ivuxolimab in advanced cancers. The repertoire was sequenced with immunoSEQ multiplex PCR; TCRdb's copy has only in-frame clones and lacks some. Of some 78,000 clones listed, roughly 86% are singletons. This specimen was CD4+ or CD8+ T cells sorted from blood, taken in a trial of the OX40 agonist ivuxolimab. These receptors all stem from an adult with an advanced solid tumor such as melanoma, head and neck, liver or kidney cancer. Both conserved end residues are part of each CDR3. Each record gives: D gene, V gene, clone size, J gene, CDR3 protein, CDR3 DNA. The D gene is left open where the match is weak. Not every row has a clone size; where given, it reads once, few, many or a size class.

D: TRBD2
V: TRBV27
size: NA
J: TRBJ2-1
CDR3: CASSTAGLAPSNEQFF
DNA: TGTGCCAGCAGTACCGCCGGACTAGCGCCTAGCAATGAGCAGTTCTTC

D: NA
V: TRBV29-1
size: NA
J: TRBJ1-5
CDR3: CSEGLSNQPQHF
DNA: TGCAGCGAGGGACTAAGCAATCAGCCCCAGCATTTT

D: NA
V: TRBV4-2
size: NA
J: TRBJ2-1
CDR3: CASSQVEEEAQFF
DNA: TGTGCCAGCAGCCAAGTCGAGGAGGAAGCGCAGTTCTTC

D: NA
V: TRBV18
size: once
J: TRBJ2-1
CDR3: CASSLSEYNEQFF
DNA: TGTGCCAGCTCACTATCAGAGTACAATGAGCAGTTCTTC

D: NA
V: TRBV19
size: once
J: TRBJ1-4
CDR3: CAGRSGEGKLFF
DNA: TGTGCCGGCAGGTCGGGGGAAGGAAAACTGTTTTTT

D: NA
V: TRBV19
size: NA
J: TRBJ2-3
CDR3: CASSIREADTQYF
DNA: TGTGCCAGTAGTATCAGGGAAGCAGATACGCAGTATTTT

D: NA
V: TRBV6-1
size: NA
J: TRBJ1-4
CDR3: CASRVTGFNEKLFF
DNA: TGTGCCAGCAGGGTGACGGGATTTAATGAAAAACTGTTTTTT

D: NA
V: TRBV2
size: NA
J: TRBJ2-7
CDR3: CASSERLQSHYEQYF
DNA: TGTGCCAGCAGTGAGAGGCTACAATCTCACTACGAGCAGTACTTC

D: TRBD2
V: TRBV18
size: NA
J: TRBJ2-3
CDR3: CASSPALAGGTDTQYF
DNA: TGTGCCAGCTCACCGGCTCTAGCGGGGGGCACAGATACGCAGTATTTT

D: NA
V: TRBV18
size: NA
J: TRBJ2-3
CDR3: CASSPQLGTSSTDTQYF
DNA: TGTGCCAGCTCACCCCAGCTCGGGACATCTAGCACAGATACGCAGTATTTT

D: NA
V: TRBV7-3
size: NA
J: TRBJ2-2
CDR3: CASSENTGELFF
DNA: TGTGCCAGCAGCGAGAACACCGGGGAGCTGTTTTTT

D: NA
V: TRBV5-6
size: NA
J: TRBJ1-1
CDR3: CASSLGRGNTEAFF
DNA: TGTGCCAGCAGCTTAGGACGGGGAAACACTGAAGCTTTCTTT

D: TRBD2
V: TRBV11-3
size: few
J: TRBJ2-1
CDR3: CASSSHGTSGSAGNEQFF
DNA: TGTGCCAGCAGCTCGCACGGGACTAGCGGGAGCGCCGGCAATGAGCAGTTCTTC